This TCR beta chain appears in the sequencing data of a study of post-analysis software for immune sequencing data. Findings of the study overall: Diversity measured as normalized Chao1 was significantly lower in multiple sclerosis patients than in controls. Relative to controls, patients had a few TRBV segments at higher frequency, with TRBV5-6, TRBV5-1 and TRBV20-1 among these.

Details on this clonotype: Its cognate antigen is unknown.

Germline V CDR1 and CDR2: SGHTA, FQGNSA. V dropped 2 bases and J dropped 7 bases, with 15 bases sitting between them. This CDR3 contains 14 residues. Unique molecular identifiers were carried by the TCR beta cDNA libraries. T cells numbering roughly 1 to 10 million yielded 450,000 to 500,000 cDNA molecules. Using its own MiXCR run on the PCR reads, TCRdb lists one record per CDR3 protein. The sample consists of about 820,000 distinct CDR3 sequences, about 50% of them appearing once. This sequence was found in a girl between 10 and 17 years old with multiple sclerosis. The sequenced sample consisted of blood. V and J are TRBV7-2 and TRBJ2-7, with a possible D match to TRBD2 (6 bases). The CDR3 spells CASSLQRPAGEQYF. CDR3 bases: TGTGCCAGCAGCTTACAGCGACCCGCGGGGGAGCAGTACTTC.